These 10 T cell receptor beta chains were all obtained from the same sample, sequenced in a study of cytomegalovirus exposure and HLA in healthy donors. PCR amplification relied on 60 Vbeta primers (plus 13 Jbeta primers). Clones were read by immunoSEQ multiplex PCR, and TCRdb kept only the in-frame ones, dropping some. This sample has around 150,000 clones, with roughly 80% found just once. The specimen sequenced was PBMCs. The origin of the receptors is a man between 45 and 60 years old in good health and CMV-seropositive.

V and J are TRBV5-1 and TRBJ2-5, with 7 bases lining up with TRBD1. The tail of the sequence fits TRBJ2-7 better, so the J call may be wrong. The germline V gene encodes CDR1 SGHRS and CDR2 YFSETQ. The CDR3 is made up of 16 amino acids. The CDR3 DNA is TGCGCCAGCAAGGGCCGGGACAGCTCTCCCCACTACGAGCAGTACTTC. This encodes CASKGRDSSPHYEQYF.

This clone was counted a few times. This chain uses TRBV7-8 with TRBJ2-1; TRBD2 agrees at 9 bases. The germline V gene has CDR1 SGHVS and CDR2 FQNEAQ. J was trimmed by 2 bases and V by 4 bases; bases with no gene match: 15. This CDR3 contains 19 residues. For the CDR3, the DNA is TGTGCCAGCAGCTCCCAGGGCGGGAGGGCCGTAGGCCCCTACAATGAGCAGTTCTTC. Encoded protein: CASSSQGGRAVGPYNEQFF.

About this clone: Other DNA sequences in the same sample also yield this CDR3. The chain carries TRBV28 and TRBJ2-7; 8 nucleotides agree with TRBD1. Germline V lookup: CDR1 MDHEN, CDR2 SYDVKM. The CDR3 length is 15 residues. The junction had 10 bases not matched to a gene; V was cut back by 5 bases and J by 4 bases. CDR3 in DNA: TGTGCCAGCAGTCCCTCCGGACAGGGAAGTTACGAGCAGTACTTC. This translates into CASSPSGQGSYEQYF.

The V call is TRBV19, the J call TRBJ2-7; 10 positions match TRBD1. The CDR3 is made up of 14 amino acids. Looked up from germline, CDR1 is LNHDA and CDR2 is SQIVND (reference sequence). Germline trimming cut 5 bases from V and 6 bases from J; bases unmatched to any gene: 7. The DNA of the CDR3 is TGTGCCAGTAGTGCGGACAGGGGGGCGGGCGAGCAGTACTTC. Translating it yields CASSADRGAGEQYF.

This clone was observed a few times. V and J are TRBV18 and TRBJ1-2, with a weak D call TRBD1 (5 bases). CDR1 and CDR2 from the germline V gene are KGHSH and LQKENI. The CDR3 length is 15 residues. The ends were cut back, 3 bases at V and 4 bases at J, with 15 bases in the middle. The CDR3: CASSPTTESGYGYTF. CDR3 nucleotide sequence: TGTGCCAGCTCACCCACGACAGAGTCTGGCTATGGCTACACCTTC.

CDR3 sequence: CASSEQGNTGELFF. The CDR3 DNA is TGTGCCAGCAGTGAACAGGGGAACACCGGGGAGCTGTTTTTT. The chain joins TRBV2 to TRBJ2-2; D perhaps matches TRBD1 (5 bases). The germline CDR1 and CDR2 sequences are SNHLY and FYNNEI. The CDR3 length is 14 residues. Trimming took 2 bases from V and 1 from J, leaving 5 bases between them.

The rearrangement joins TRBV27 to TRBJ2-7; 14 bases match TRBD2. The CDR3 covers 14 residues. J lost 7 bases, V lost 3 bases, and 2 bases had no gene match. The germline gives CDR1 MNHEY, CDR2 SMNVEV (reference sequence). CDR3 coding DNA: TGTGCCAGCAGTTTGGGGACTAGCGGGGGTGAGCAGTACTTC. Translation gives CASSLGTSGGEQYF.

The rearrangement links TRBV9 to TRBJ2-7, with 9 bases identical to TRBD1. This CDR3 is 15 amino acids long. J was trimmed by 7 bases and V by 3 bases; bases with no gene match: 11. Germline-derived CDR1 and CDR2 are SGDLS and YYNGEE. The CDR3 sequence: CASSAGDRVSREQYF. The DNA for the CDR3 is TGTGCCAGCAGCGCCGGGGACAGGGTTTCGAGGGAGCAGTACTTC.

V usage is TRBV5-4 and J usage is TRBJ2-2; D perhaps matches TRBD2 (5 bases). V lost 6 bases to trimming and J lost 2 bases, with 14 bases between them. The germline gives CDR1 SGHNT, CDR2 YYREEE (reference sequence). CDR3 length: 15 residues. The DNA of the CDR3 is TGTGCCAGCACCCGTCGACTACCCAACACCGGGGAGCTGTTTTTT. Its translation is CASTRRLPNTGELFF. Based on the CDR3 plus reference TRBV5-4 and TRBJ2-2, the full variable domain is ETGVTQSPTHLIKTRGQQVTLRCSSQSGHNTVSWYQQALGQGPQFIFQYYREEENGRGNFPPRFSGLQFPNYSSELNVNALELDDSALYLCASTRRLPNTGELFFGEGSRLTVL.

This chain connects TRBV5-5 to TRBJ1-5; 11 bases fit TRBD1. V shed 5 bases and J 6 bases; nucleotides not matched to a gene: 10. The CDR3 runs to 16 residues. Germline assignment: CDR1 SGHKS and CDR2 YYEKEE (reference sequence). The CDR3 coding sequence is TGTGCCAGCAGTCATACCGGGACAGGGGGGGGTCAGCCCCAGCATTTT. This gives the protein CASSHTGTGGGQPQHF.